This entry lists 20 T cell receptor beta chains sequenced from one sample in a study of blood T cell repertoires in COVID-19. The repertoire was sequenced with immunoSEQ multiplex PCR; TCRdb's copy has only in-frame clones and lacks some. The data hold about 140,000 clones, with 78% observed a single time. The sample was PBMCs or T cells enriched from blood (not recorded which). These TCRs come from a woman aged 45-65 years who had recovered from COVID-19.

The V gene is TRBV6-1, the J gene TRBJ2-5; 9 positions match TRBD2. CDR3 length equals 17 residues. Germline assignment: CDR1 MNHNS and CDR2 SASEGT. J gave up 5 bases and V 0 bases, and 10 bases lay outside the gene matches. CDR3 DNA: TGTGCCAGCAGTGAAGCTAGCGGGGGCCGTTGGGGTGAGACCCAGTACTTC. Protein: CASSEASGGRWGETQYF.

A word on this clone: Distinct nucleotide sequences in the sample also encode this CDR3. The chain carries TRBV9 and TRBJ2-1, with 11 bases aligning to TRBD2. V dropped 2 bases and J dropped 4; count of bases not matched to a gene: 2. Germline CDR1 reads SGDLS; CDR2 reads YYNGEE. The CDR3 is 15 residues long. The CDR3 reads CASSVASGGYNEQFF. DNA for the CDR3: TGTGCCAGCAGCGTTGCTAGCGGGGGGTACAATGAGCAGTTCTTC.

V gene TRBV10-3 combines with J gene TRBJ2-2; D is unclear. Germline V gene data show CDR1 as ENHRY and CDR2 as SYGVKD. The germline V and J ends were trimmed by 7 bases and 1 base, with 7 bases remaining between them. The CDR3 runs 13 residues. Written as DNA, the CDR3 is TGTGCCATCATGAAGCTGAACACCGGGGAGCTGTTTTTT. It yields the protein CAIMKLNTGELFF.

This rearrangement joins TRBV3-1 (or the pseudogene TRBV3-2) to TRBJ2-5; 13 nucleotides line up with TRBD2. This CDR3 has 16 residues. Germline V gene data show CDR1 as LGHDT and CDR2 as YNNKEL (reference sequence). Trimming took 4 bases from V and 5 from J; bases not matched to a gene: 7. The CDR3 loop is CASSPGLAGPGETQYF. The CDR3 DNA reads TGTGCCAGCAGCCCGGGACTAGCGGGGCCGGGGGAGACCCAGTACTTC.

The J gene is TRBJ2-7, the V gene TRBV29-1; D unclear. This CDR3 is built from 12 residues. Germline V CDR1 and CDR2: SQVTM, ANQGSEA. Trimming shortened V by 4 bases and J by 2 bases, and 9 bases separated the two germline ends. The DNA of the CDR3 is TGCAGCGTTGTTGCCAGAACCTACGAGCAGTACTTC. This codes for CSVVARTYEQYF.

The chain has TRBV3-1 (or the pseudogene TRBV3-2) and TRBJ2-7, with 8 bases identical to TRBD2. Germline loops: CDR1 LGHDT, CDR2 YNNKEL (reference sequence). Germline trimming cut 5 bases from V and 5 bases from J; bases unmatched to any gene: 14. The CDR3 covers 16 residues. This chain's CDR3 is CASSTGTRLSHHEQYF. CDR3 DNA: TGTGCCAGCAGCACCGGGACTAGGTTGTCTCACCACGAGCAGTACTTC.

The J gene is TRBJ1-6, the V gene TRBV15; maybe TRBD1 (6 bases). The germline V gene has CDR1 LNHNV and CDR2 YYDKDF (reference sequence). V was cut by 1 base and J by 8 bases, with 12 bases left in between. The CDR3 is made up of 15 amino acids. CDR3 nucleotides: TGTGCCACCAGCAGAGGTGGGGCAGGGGATTCACCCCTCCACTTT. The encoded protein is CATSRGGAGDSPLHF.

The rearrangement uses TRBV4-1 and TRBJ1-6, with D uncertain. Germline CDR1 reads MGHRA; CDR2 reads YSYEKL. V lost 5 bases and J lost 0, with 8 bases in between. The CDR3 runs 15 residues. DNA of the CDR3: TGCGCCAGCAGCACACACAGCTCCTATAATTCACCCCTCCACTTT. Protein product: CASSTHSSYNSPLHF.

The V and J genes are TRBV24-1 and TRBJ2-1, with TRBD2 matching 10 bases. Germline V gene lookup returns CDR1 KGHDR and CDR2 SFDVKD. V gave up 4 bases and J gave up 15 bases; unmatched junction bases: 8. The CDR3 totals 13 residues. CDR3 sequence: CATSDPTSGRPFF. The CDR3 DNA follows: TGTGCCACCAGTGACCCGACTAGCGGGCGACCGTTCTTC.

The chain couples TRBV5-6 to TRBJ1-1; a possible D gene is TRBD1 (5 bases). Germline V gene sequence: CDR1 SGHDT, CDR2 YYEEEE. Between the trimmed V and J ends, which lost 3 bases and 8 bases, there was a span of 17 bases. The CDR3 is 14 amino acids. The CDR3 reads CASSSGGRATEAFF. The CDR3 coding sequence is TGTGCCAGCAGCTCGGGGGGTAGGGCAACAGAAGCTTTCTTT. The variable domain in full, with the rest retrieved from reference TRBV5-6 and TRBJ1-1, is DAGVTQSPTHLIKTRGQQVTLRCSPKSGHDTVSWYQQALGQGPQFIFQYYEEEERQRGNFPDRFSGHQFPNYSSELNVNALLLGDSALYLCASSSGGRATEAFFGQGTRLTVV.

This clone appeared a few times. CDR3: CASSFSGGNTGELFF. CDR3 DNA: TGTGCCAGCAGCTTCAGCGGCGGAAACACCGGGGAGCTGTTTTTT. The chain joins TRBV7-7 to TRBJ2-2; weak D call: TRBD2 (5 bases). The CDR3 loop spans 15 amino acids. V lost 3 bases to trimming and J lost 2 bases, with 10 bases between them. Germline-derived CDR1 and CDR2 are SSHAT and FNYEAQ (reference sequence).

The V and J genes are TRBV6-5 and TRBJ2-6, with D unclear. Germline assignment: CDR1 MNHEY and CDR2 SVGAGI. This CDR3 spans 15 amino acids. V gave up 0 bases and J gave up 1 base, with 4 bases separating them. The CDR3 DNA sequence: TGTGCCAGCAGTTACTCAGCATCTGGGGCCAACGTCCTGACTTTC. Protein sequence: CASSYSASGANVLTF.

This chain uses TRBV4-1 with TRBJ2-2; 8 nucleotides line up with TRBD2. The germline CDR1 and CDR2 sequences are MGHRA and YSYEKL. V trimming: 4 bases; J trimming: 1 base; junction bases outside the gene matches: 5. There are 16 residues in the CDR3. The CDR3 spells CASSLPGLVNTGELFF. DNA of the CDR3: TGCGCCAGCAGCCTACCGGGACTAGTGAACACCGGGGAGCTGTTTTTT.

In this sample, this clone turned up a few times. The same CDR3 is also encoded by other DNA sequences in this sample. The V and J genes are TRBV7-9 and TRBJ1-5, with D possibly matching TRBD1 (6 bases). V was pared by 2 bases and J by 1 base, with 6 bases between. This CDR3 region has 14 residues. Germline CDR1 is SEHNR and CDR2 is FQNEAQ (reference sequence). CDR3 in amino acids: CASSLQGSNQPQHF. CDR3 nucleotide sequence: TGTGCCAGCAGCTTACAGGGGAGCAATCAGCCCCAGCATTTT.

The CDR3 DNA sequence: TGTGCCAGCAGTGACGGGACAGGGGGAACAGATACGCAGTATTTT. Residues: CASSDGTGGTDTQYF. The rearrangement uses TRBV6-4 and TRBJ2-3, with 11 bases matching TRBD1. The germline CDR1 and CDR2 sequences are MRHNA and SNTAGT. CDR3 size: 15 residues. J gave up 3 bases and V 2 bases, and 1 base lay outside the gene matches.

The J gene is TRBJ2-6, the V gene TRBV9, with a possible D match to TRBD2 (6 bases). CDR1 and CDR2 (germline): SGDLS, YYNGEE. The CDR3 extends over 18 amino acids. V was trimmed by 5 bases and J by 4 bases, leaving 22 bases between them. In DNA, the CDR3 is TGTGCCAGCAGTGAAAAGACCGGTGGGGGGTACGGGGCCAACGTCCTGACTTTC. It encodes CASSEKTGGGYGANVLTF.

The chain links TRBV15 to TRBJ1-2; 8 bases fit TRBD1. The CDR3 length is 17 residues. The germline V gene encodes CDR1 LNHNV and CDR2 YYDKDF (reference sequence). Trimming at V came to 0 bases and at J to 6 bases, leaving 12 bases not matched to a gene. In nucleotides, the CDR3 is TGTGCCACCAGCAGAGATCTACTGACGACAGGGGTGGATGGCTACACCTTC. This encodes CATSRDLLTTGVDGYTF. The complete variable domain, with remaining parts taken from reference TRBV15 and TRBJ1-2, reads DAMVIQNPRYQVTQFGKPVTLSCSQTLNHNVMYWYQQKSSQAPKLLFHYYDKDFNNEADTPDNFQSRRPNTSFCFLDIRSPGLGDTAMYLCATSRDLLTTGVDGYTFGSGTRLTVV.

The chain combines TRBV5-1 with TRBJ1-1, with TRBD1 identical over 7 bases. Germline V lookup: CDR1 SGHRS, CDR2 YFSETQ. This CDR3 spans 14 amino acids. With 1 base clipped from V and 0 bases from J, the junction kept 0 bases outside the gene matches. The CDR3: CASSLQGVNTEAFF. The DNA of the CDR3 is TGCGCCAGCAGCTTGCAGGGGGTGAACACTGAAGCTTTCTTT. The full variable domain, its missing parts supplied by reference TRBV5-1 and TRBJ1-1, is KAGVTQTPRYLIKTRGQQVTLSCSPISGHRSVSWYQQTPGQGLQFLFEYFSETQRNKGNFPGRFSGRQFSNSRSEMNVSTLELGDSALYLCASSLQGVNTEAFFGQGTRLTVV.

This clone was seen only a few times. The CDR3 loop reads CAIKGDGRAGELFF. Here the CDR3 DNA reads TGTGCCATCAAGGGGGACGGACGGGCCGGGGAGCTGTTTTTT. The rearrangement links TRBV10-3 to TRBJ2-2; D possibly corresponds to TRBD1 (6 bases). The V gene lost 7 bases and the J gene lost 6 bases, with 15 bases spanning the gap. Germline V gives CDR1 ENHRY, CDR2 SYGVKD. This CDR3 region has 14 residues.

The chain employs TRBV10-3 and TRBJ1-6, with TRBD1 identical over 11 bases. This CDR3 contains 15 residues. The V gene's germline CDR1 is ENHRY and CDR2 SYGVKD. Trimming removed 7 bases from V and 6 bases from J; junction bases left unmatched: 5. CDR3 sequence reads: CAITLDRGPNSPLHF. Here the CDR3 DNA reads TGTGCCATCACTTTGGACAGGGGGCCTAATTCACCCCTCCACTTT.